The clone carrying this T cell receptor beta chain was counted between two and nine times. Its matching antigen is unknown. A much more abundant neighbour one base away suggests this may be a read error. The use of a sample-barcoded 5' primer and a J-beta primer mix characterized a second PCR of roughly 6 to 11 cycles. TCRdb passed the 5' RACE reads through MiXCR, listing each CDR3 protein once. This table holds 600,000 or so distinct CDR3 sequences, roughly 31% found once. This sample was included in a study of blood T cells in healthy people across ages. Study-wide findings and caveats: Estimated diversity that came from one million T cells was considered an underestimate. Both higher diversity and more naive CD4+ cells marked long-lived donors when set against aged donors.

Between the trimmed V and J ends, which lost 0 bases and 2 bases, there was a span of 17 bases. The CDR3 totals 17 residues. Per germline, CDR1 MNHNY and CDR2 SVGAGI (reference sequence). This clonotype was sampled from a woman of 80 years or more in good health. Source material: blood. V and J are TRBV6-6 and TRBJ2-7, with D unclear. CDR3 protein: CASSYSMKPIRAYEQYF. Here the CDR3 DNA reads TGTGCCAGCAGTTACTCGATGAAGCCGATACGAGCCTACGAGCAGTACTTC.